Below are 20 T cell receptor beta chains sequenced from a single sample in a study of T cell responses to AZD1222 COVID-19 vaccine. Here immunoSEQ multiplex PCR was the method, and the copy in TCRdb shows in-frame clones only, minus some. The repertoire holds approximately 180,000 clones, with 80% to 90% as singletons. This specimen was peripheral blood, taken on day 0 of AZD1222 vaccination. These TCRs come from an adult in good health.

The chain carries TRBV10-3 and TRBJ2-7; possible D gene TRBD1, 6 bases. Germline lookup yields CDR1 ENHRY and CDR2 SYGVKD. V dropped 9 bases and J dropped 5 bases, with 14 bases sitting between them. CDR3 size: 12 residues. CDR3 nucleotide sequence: TGTGCCATAGAACAGGGAAACAACGAGCAGTACTTC. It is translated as CAIEQGNNEQYF.

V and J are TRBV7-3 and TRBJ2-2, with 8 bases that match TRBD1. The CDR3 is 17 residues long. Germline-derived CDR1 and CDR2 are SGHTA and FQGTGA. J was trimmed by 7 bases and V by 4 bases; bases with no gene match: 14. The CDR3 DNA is TGTGCCAGCAGCTCCCGACCTAAACCAGGGGGCGGCGGGGAGCTGTTTTTT. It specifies CASSSRPKPGGGGELFF.

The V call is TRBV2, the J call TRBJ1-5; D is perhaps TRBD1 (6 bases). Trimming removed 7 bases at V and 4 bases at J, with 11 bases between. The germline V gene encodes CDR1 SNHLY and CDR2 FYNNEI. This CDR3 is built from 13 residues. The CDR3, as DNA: TGTGCCAGCAATGAGGGACAAAATCAGCCCCAGCATTTT. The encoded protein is CASNEGQNQPQHF.

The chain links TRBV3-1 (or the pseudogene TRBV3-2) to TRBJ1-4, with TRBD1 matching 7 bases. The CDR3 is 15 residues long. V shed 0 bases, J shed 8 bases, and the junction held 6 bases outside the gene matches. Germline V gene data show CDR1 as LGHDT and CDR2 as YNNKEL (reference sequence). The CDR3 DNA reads TGTGCCAGCAGCCAAGACGACAGGGTTGACGAAAAACTGTTTTTT. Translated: CASSQDDRVDEKLFF.

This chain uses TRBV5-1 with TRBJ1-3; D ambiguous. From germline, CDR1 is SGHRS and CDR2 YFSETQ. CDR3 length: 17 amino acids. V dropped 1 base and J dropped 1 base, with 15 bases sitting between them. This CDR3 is CASSLNPTRLSGNTIYF. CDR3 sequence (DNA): TGCGCCAGCAGCTTGAACCCTACTAGGCTATCTGGAAACACCATATATTTT.

CDR3 sequence: CASSFGRPSSDYGYTF. Here the CDR3 DNA reads TGTGCCAGCAGCTTTGGTCGACCGTCCTCGGACTATGGCTACACCTTC. This chain uses TRBV7-3 with TRBJ1-2; the D is unclear. The length of the CDR3 is 16 residues. CDR1 is SGHTA and CDR2 is FQGTGA in the germline V gene. Trimming cost V 3 bases and J 3 bases, with 17 bases left between them.

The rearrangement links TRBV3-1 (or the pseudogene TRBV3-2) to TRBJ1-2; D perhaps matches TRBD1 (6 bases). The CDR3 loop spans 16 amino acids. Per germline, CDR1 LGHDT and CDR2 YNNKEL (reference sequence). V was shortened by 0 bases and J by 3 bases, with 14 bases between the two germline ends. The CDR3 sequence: CASSQDRTEYDYGYTF. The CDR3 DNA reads TGTGCCAGCAGCCAAGACCGGACAGAATATGACTATGGCTACACCTTC.

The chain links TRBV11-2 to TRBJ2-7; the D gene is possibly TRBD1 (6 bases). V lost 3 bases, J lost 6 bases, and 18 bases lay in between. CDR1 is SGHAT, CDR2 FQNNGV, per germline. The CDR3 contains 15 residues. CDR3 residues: CASSFGGLRAGEQYF. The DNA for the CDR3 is TGTGCCAGCAGCTTTGGGGGCCTTCGGGCGGGCGAGCAGTACTTC.

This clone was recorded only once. The CDR3 protein is CASSAAGTGVKEQFF. CDR3 sequence (DNA): TGTGCCAGCAGCGCGGCCGGGACAGGGGTGAAGGAGCAGTTCTTC. The rearrangement joins TRBV5-8 to TRBJ2-1, with TRBD1 matching 10 bases. Germline V gene data show CDR1 as SGHTS and CDR2 as YDEGEE. The V gene end was trimmed by 4 bases and the J gene end by 10 bases; junction bases not matched to a gene: 11. The CDR3 length is 15 residues.

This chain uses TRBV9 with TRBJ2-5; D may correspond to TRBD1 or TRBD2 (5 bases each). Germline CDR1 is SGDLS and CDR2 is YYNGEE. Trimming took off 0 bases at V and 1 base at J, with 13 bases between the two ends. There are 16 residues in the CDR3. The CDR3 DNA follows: TGTGCCAGCAGCGTAGGAGTAGGGGCGGGCCAAGAGACCCAGTACTTC. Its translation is CASSVGVGAGQETQYF.

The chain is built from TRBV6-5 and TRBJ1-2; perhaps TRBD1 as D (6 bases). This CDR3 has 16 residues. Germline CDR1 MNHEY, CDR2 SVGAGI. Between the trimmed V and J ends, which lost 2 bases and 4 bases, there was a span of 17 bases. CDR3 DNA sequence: TGTGCCAGCAGTTACGGAAGAACAGGGCTGGGCTATGGCTACACCTTC. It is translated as CASSYGRTGLGYGYTF.

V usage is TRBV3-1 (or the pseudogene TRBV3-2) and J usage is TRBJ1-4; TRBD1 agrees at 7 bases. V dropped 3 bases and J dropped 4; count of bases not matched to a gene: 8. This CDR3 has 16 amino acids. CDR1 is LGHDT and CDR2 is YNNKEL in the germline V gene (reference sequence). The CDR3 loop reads CASSHPLQGFNEKLFF. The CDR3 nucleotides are TGTGCCAGCAGCCACCCTTTACAGGGGTTTAATGAAAAACTGTTTTTT.

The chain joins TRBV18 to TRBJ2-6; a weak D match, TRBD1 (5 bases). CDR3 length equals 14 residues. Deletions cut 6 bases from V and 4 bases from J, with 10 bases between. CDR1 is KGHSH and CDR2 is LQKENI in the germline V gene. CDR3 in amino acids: CASSLDRGANVLTF. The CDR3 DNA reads TGTGCCAGCTCCCTAGACAGAGGGGCCAACGTCCTGACTTTC. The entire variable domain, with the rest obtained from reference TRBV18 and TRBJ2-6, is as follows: NAGVMQNPRHLVRRRGQEARLRCSPMKGHSHVYWYRQLPEEGLKFMVYLQKENIIDESGMPKERFSAEFPKEGPSILRIQQVVRGDSAAYFCASSLDRGANVLTFGAGSRLTVL.

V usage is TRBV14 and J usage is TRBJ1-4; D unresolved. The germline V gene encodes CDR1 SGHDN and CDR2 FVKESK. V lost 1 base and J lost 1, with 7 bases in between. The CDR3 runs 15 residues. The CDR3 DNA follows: TGTGCCAGCAGCCAAGGGGCTAGAACTAATGAAAAACTGTTTTTT. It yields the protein CASSQGARTNEKLFF.

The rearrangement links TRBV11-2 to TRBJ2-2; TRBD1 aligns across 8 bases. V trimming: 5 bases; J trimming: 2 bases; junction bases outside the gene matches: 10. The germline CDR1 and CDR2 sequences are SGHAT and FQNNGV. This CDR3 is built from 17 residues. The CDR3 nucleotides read TGTGCCAGCAGCCCCGGAGGACAGGGATCAAACACCGGGGAGCTGTTTTTT. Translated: CASSPGGQGSNTGELFF.

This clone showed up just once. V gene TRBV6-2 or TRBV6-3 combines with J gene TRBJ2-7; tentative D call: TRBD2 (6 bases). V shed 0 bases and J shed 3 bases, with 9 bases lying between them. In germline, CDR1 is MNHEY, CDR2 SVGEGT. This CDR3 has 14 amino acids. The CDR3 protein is CASSYSGGLYEQYF. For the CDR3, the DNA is TGTGCCAGCAGTTACTCGGGGGGACTCTACGAGCAGTACTTC.

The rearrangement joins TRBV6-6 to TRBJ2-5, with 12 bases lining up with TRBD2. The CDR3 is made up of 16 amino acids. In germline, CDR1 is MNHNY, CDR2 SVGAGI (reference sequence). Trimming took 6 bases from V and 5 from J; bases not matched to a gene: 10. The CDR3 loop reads CASRVTSGGKGETQYF. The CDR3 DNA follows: TGTGCCAGCAGAGTGACTAGCGGGGGTAAAGGCGAGACCCAGTACTTC.

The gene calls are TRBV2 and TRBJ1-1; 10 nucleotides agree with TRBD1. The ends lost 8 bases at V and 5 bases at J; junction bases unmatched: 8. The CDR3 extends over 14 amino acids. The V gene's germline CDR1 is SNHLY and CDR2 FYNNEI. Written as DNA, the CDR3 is TGTGCCAGCTCCCAACGACAGGGGGCGACTGAAGCTTTCTTT. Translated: CASSQRQGATEAFF.

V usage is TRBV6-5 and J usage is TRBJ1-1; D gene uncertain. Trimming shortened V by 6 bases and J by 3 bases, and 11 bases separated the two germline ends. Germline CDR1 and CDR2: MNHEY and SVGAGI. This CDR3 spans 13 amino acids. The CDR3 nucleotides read TGTGCCAGCAGAGCGGCCGGGCACACTGAAGCTTTCTTT. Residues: CASRAAGHTEAFF.

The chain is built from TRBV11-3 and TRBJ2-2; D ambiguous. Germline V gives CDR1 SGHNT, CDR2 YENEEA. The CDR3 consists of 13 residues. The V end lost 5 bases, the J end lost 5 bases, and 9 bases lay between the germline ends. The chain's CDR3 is CASSRDGTGELFF. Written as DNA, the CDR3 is TGTGCCAGCAGCCGAGACGGTACCGGGGAGCTGTTTTTT.